The 26 T cell receptor beta chains given below trace back to one sample, sequenced in a study of T-cell memory formation after mild COVID-19. TCRdb used MiXCR to reprocess the 5' RACE reads, holding one entry per CDR3 protein. The repertoire has approximately 560,000 distinct CDR3 sequences, approximately 15% of them found once; the top ten carry around 7.8%. The sequenced material came from PBMCs or a T cell subset sorted from them (not recorded which). These receptors all come from an adult woman who had mild COVID-19 (a few samples of this study predate the infection). Cell type and time point are not known.

This clonotype showed up just a few times. The genes are TRBV20-1 and TRBJ1-5; perhaps TRBD1 as D (5 bases). This CDR3 has 13 residues. CDR1 is DFQATT and CDR2 is SNEGSKA in the germline V gene (reference sequence). V was pared by 6 bases and J by 5 bases, with 14 bases between. The CDR3 nucleotides read TGCAGTGCCGGCAGGGTTTTCCATCAGCCCCAGCATTTT. Its translation is CSAGRVFHQPQHF.

The V gene is TRBV15, the J gene TRBJ2-5, with D possibly matching TRBD2 (5 bases). The CDR3 spans 14 residues. The germline V gene has CDR1 LNHNV and CDR2 YYDKDF (reference sequence). Trimming stripped 6 bases from V and 2 bases from J, with 13 bases between. DNA of the CDR3: TGTGCCACCAGTTCGGGGTTAGGTCAAGAGACCCAGTACTTC. Amino acid sequence: CATSSGLGQETQYF.

This clonotype was found a few times. This chain uses TRBV11-1 with TRBJ2-6; D is ambiguous. Germline CDR1 is SGHAT and CDR2 is FQDESV (reference sequence). The CDR3 has 15 residues. V shed 3 bases and J shed 3 bases, with 9 bases lying between them. CDR3: CASSFGVGGANVLTF. CDR3 sequence (DNA): TGTGCCAGCAGCTTTGGGGTCGGTGGGGCCAACGTCCTGACTTTC.

The gene calls are TRBV6-1 and TRBJ2-1, with TRBD2 matching 11 bases. This CDR3 has 16 amino acids. Losses at the gene ends were 0 bases for V and 3 bases for J; bases not matched to a gene: 1. Germline loops: CDR1 MNHNS, CDR2 SASEGT. The CDR3 bases are TGTGCCAGCAGTGAAGCCGGGACTAGCGGCTACAATGAGCAGTTCTTC. Protein: CASSEAGTSGYNEQFF.

This clonotype has a handful of counts. V is TRBV4-3 and J is TRBJ1-2; D is uncertain. This CDR3 has 16 residues. Deletions cut 4 bases from V and 0 bases from J, with 15 bases between. Germline assignment: CDR1 LGHNA and CDR2 YSLEER. CDR3 residues: CASSRSLGETNYGYTF. For the CDR3, the DNA is TGCGCCAGCAGCCGAAGTTTAGGAGAAACTAACTATGGCTACACCTTC.

This clonotype was counted between two and nine times. The chain combines TRBV4-1 with TRBJ1-1; D remains unclear. Trimming stripped 0 bases from V and 2 bases from J, with 7 bases between. Germline loops: CDR1 MGHRA, CDR2 YSYEKL. The CDR3 covers 14 residues. The CDR3 DNA follows: TGCGCCAGCAGCCAAGAACCGGATAACACTGAAGCTTTCTTT. Amino acids: CASSQEPDNTEAFF.

This clonotype was picked up many times. This chain connects TRBV5-1 to TRBJ2-1; 13 bases fit TRBD2. CDR3 size: 17 residues. The junction had 9 bases not matched to a gene; V was cut back by 3 bases and J by 6 bases. Per the germline V gene, CDR1 is SGHRS and CDR2 is YFSETQ. The CDR3 coding sequence is TGCGCCAGCAGCTCCGGAACAACTAGCGGGGGGGCCAATGAGCAGTTCTTC. Its translation is CASSSGTTSGGANEQFF. Complete variable domain (other parts from reference TRBV5-1 and TRBJ2-1): KAGVTQTPRYLIKTRGQQVTLSCSPISGHRSVSWYQQTPGQGLQFLFEYFSETQRNKGNFPGRFSGRQFSNSRSEMNVSTLELGDSALYLCASSSGTTSGGANEQFFGPGTRLTVL.

This chain uses TRBV4-2 with TRBJ2-3, with 12 bases identical to TRBD2. The CDR3 extends over 19 amino acids. Germline CDR1 is LGHNA and CDR2 is YNFKEQ. J gave up 2 bases and V 5 bases, and 14 bases lay outside the gene matches. The CDR3 region is CASSGADGGLAGFTDTQYF. Here the CDR3 DNA reads TGTGCCAGCAGCGGGGCGGATGGAGGACTAGCGGGATTCACAGATACGCAGTATTTT.

This clonotype was counted a few times. The chain couples TRBV4-1 to TRBJ1-4, with TRBD1 identical over 9 bases. The length of the CDR3 is 14 residues. The trim removed 3 bases at V and 8 bases at J, leaving 4 bases unmatched. Germline CDR1 is MGHRA and CDR2 is YSYEKL. The DNA for the CDR3 is TGCGCCAGCAGCCAGGGACAGGGTGAGGAAAAACTGTTTTTT. This encodes CASSQGQGEEKLFF.

This clonotype was observed at least ten times. This chain connects TRBV6-5 to TRBJ2-3, with 10 bases aligning to TRBD2. The CDR3 runs to 18 residues. The ends lost 2 bases at V and 5 bases at J; junction bases unmatched: 13. Germline V CDR1 and CDR2: MNHEY, SVGAGI. CDR3 sequence: CASSYQSAGLALGDTQYF. CDR3 DNA: TGTGCCAGCAGTTACCAATCCGCGGGACTAGCGTTAGGAGATACGCAGTATTTT.

For the CDR3, the DNA is TGTGCCAGCAGCCAAGATCCGGGCGGGAGGGTAGGAGAGACCCAGTACTTC. Its translation is CASSQDPGGRVGETQYF. V is TRBV4-2 and J is TRBJ2-5; the match to TRBD2 covers 9 bases. Per germline, CDR1 LGHNA and CDR2 YNFKEQ. V was clipped by 0 bases and J by 4 bases; unmatched bases: 9. CDR3 length: 17 amino acids.

This clonotype turned up a few times. The chain uses TRBV24-1 and TRBJ2-1; 8 positions match TRBD2. Germline V gives CDR1 KGHDR, CDR2 SFDVKD. CDR3 length: 16 amino acids. V lost 4 bases and J lost 2; bases outside the gene matches: 6. CDR3 DNA: TGTGCCACCAGTGACGTTAGCGGGAATACCTACAATGAGCAGTTCTTC. Its protein is CATSDVSGNTYNEQFF.

As for this clonotype: A junction end diverges from the germline sequence, so it may reflect a read error. The rearrangement links TRBV27 to TRBJ1-5, with D unresolved. This CDR3 has 14 residues. Germline values: CDR1 MNHEY, CDR2 SMNVEV (reference sequence). The CDR3 DNA follows: TGTGCCAGCAGTTTACGAGATAGCAATCAGCCCAAGCATTTT. Its protein product is CASSLRDSNQPKHF.

V and J are TRBV3-1 and TRBJ2-7; D is ambiguous. Between the trimmed V and J ends, which lost 1 base and 4 bases, there was a span of 8 bases. The CDR3 spans 13 residues. Germline assignment: CDR1 LGHDT and CDR2 YNNKEL (reference sequence). The CDR3 is CASSQVERYEQYF. The CDR3 DNA reads as TGTGCCAGCAGCCAAGTTGAGAGGTACGAGCAGTACTTC.

The chain has TRBV12-3 or TRBV12-4 and TRBJ2-7; 7 positions agree with TRBD1. Losses at the gene ends were 5 bases for V and 0 bases for J; bases not matched to a gene: 7. This CDR3 has 15 amino acids. CDR3 sequence: CASSPDRVRSYEQYF. The CDR3, as DNA: TGTGCCAGCAGTCCCGACAGGGTTCGCTCCTACGAGCAGTACTTC.

The chain has TRBV5-1 and TRBJ2-2; D remains ambiguous. V lost 2 bases to trimming and J lost 0 bases, with 8 bases between them. The CDR3 runs 15 residues. Germline CDR1 SGHRS, CDR2 YFSETQ. Here the CDR3 DNA reads TGCGCCAGCAGCTTTGGGTCGGCGAACACCGGGGAGCTGTTTTTT. Translating it yields CASSFGSANTGELFF.

V usage is TRBV7-9 and J usage is TRBJ2-2; 10 bases fit TRBD2. V was clipped by 7 bases and J by 2 bases; unmatched bases: 19. Germline V gives CDR1 SEHNR, CDR2 FQNEAQ (reference sequence). The CDR3 covers 20 residues. The DNA for the CDR3 is TGTGCCAGCATCTGGTCGGGGCTAGCGGGAGACCAGTATAACACCGGGGAGCTGTTTTTT. It encodes CASIWSGLAGDQYNTGELFF.

The chain couples TRBV7-2 to TRBJ1-6, with D possibly being TRBD1 (5 bases). Trimming pared 5 bases from V and 9 bases from J, leaving 17 bases between. This CDR3 has 15 amino acids. CDR1 is SGHTA, CDR2 FQGNSA, per germline. The CDR3 protein is CASSLSAGEGSPLHF. In nucleotides, the CDR3 is TGTGCCAGCAGCCTCAGCGCGGGGGAGGGTTCACCCCTCCACTTT.

This clonotype was picked up a small number of times. The chain carries TRBV11-2 and TRBJ1-2; D may be TRBD1 (5 bases). V lost 0 bases to trimming and J lost 6 bases, with 8 bases between them. From germline, CDR1 is SGHAT and CDR2 FQNNGV. This CDR3 comprises 13 residues. Here the CDR3 reads CASSLEPGHGYTF. The CDR3 nucleotides read TGTGCCAGCAGCTTAGAGCCAGGGCATGGCTACACCTTC.

The J gene is TRBJ2-2, the V gene TRBV12-3 or TRBV12-4; D ambiguous. The V end was cut by 3 bases, the J end by 6 bases, with 11 bases between. This CDR3 contains 14 residues. CDR3: CASSLGDPPGELFF. In DNA, the CDR3 is TGTGCCAGCAGTTTGGGTGATCCCCCCGGGGAGCTGTTTTTT.

V usage is TRBV14 and J usage is TRBJ1-2; D unresolved. V shed 0 bases and J shed 1 base, with 3 bases lying between them. Germline lookup yields CDR1 SGHDN and CDR2 FVKESK. The CDR3 has 13 residues. The CDR3: CASSQDYNYGYTF. Written as DNA, the CDR3 is TGTGCCAGCAGCCAAGACTATAACTATGGCTACACCTTC.

This clonotype showed up just a few times. The V gene is TRBV4-3, the J gene TRBJ2-3; 7 nucleotides agree with TRBD2. The CDR3 loop spans 17 amino acids. V dropped 0 bases and J dropped 0; count of bases not matched to a gene: 6. CDR1 and CDR2 from the germline V gene are LGHNA and YSLEER. This CDR3 reads CASSQEITGRSTDTQYF. CDR3 DNA sequence: TGCGCCAGCAGCCAAGAAATTACCGGGAGGAGCACAGATACGCAGTATTTT.

The chain uses TRBV27 and TRBJ2-1; the match to TRBD2 covers 7 bases. Trimming cost V 4 bases and J 7 bases; bases outside gene matches: 4. Germline CDR1 and CDR2: MNHEY and SMNVEV (reference sequence). The CDR3 loop spans 13 amino acids. This CDR3 reads CASSSAGENEQFF. Written as DNA, the CDR3 is TGTGCCAGCAGTTCCGCGGGAGAGAATGAGCAGTTCTTC.

J is TRBJ1-4 and V is TRBV5-1, with no clear D. The V and J ends lost 4 bases and 0 bases respectively, with 7 bases between them. This CDR3 contains 14 residues. CDR1 SGHRS and CDR2 YFSETQ come from the germline V gene. Here the CDR3 reads CASSVGATNEKLFF. Written as DNA, the CDR3 is TGCGCCAGCAGCGTCGGAGCAACTAATGAAAAACTGTTTTTT.

The gene calls are TRBV7-6 and TRBJ2-7; 7 nucleotides line up with TRBD1. This CDR3 has 14 amino acids. Germline loops: CDR1 SGHVS, CDR2 FNYEAQ. V gave up 4 bases and J gave up 5 bases; unmatched junction bases: 8. This CDR3 is CASSYLTGANEQYF. The CDR3 DNA sequence: TGTGCCAGCAGCTACCTTACAGGGGCCAACGAGCAGTACTTC.

This clonotype came up a few times. The rearrangement joins TRBV7-2 to TRBJ2-7; 11 nucleotides align to TRBD1. J gave up 3 bases and V 6 bases, and 16 bases lay outside the gene matches. The germline CDR1 and CDR2 sequences are SGHTA and FQGNSA. This CDR3 has 18 residues. The CDR3 reads CASSHPGQGGSGVYEQYF. The DNA of the CDR3 is TGTGCCAGCAGTCACCCGGGACAGGGGGGGTCGGGAGTCTACGAGCAGTACTTC.